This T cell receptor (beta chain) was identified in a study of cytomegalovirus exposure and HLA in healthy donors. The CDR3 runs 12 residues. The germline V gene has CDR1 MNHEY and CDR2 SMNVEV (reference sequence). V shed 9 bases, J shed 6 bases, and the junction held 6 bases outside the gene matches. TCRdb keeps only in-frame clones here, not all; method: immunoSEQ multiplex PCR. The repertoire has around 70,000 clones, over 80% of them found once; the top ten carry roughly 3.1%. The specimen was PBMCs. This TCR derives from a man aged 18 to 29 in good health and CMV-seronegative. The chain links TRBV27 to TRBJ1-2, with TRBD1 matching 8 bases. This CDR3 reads CARLRGQDGYTF. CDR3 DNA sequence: TGTGCCAGACTCAGGGGGCAGGATGGCTACACCTTC.